This T cell receptor beta chain was found in a study of T cell responses to AZD1222 COVID-19 vaccine. Study results and limitations: Rises in breadth and depth of Spike-specific TCRs came after two AZD1222 doses. Of the AZD1222 recipients, only 5 to 7 were seropositive at baseline.

Produced via immunoSEQ multiplex PCR; TCRdb's table is partial and in-frame only. The table records 95,000 to 150,000 clones, 70% to 90% of them present only once. This clone was picked up a small number of times. The antigen is unknown. Compared with germline, one end of the junction differs, possibly owing to a read error. The CDR3 extends over 12 amino acids. Germline CDR1 reads MDHEN; CDR2 reads SYDVKM. This sequence originates from an adult in good health. Sequencing was performed on peripheral blood, taken on day 0 of AZD1222 vaccination. The rearrangement uses TRBV28 and TRBJ2-1; D perhaps matches TRBD2 (6 bases). This CDR3 is CASNGLSNVQFF. CDR3 nucleotides: TGTGCCAGCAACGGACTATCCAATGTGCAGTTCTTC. Full variable domain (remainder filled in from reference TRBV28 and TRBJ2-1): DVKVTQSSRYLVKRTGEKVFLECVQDMDHENMFWYRQDPGLGLRLIYFSYDVKMKEKGDIPEGYSVSREKKERFSLILESASTNQTSMYLCASNGLSNVQFFGPGTRLTVL.